This T cell receptor beta chain was sequenced during a study of T cell responses to AZD1222 COVID-19 vaccine. Study-wide results and limits: Reportedly, nearly half the spike-specific TCRs target unmutated variant regions. Every sample of the repertoires postdated the peak T cell response. Baseline antibody screening turned up just six or seven seropositive AZD1222 recipients.

Using immunoSEQ multiplex PCR, the repertoire was profiled, and TCRdb retains in-frame clones only, with some absent. Of roughly 130,000 clones listed, approximately 90% are singletons. Points on this clone: Its antigen is unidentified.

The sequenced sample was peripheral blood, obtained 28 days after the second AZD1222 dose. The clonotype comes from an adult who received the AZD1222 COVID-19 vaccine.

The CDR3 region is CASSLAPGGSYEQYF. CDR3 nucleotide sequence: TGTGCCAGCAGCTTAGCCCCTGGGGGGTCCTACGAGCAGTACTTC. V and J are TRBV7-8 and TRBJ2-7, with D perhaps matching TRBD2 (6 bases). V lost 0 bases and J lost 1, with 10 bases in between. Germline V gene data show CDR1 as SGHVS and CDR2 as FQNEAQ. The CDR3 sequence is 15 residues long.